This entry features one TCR beta chain sequence. V lost 0 bases and J lost 1, with 6 bases in between. There are 14 residues in the CDR3. Looked up from germline, CDR1 is MNHNY and CDR2 is SVGAGI (reference sequence). Method: immunoSEQ multiplex PCR; TCRdb's copy keeps in-frame clones and lacks some. The table shows some 80,000 clones, with approximately 78% occurring only once. These data originate in a study of technical replicates of blood from four donors. The gene calls are TRBV6-6 and TRBJ1-2; D is unclear. The specimen sequenced was PBMCs. The TCR sequence derives from a human donor in good health. Some clones in this sample may be carry-over from other donors' samples. The CDR3 DNA sequence: TGTGCCAGCAGTTACTCGGCGGGTAACTATGGCTACACCTTC. It encodes CASSYSAGNYGYTF.